Shown below are 18 T cell receptor beta chains from a single sample sequenced in a study of blood T cell repertoires in COVID-19. Assay: immunoSEQ multiplex PCR; the TCRdb copy retains only in-frame clones and omits some. Among some 500,000 clones listed, roughly 90% were seen once. The sequenced sample consisted of PBMCs or T cells enriched from blood (not recorded which). These receptors were obtained from a woman in her thirties or forties who had recovered from COVID-19.

The chain carries TRBV24-1 and TRBJ1-1; 11 bases map to TRBD1. The CDR3 consists of 14 residues. V was pared by 5 bases and J by 7 bases, with 5 bases of the junction left unmatched. Per the germline V gene, CDR1 is KGHDR and CDR2 is SFDVKD. Here the CDR3 reads CATSGTGGFNEAFF. The CDR3 DNA reads as TGTGCCACCAGTGGGACAGGGGGCTTTAATGAAGCTTTCTTT.

The chain carries TRBV2 and TRBJ2-7; 8 nucleotides match TRBD1. From germline, CDR1 is SNHLY and CDR2 FYNNEI. J was trimmed by 4 bases and V by 2 bases; bases with no gene match: 4. There are 14 residues in the CDR3. CDR3 loop: CASSEQGAHYEQYF. The CDR3, as DNA: TGTGCCAGCAGTGAACAGGGGGCGCATTACGAGCAGTACTTC.

The chain has TRBV2 and TRBJ2-7, with 9 bases identical to TRBD2. With 10 bases clipped from V and 4 bases from J, the junction kept 11 bases outside the gene matches. The CDR3 spans 14 residues. The germline CDR1 and CDR2 sequences are SNHLY and FYNNEI. The CDR3 here is CATRTTSGSYEQYF. Here the CDR3 DNA reads TGTGCCACCCGTACGACTAGCGGAAGTTACGAGCAGTACTTC.

This clone has a single count. The chain is built from TRBV4-3 and TRBJ1-6; D call uncertain. The CDR3 totals 18 residues. The V end lost 4 bases, the J end lost 0 bases, and 16 bases lay between the germline ends. Looked up from germline, CDR1 is LGHNA and CDR2 is YSLEER. CDR3 protein: CASSLKDWITSYNSPLHF. The CDR3 DNA reads as TGCGCCAGCAGCCTGAAGGACTGGATAACCTCCTATAATTCACCCCTCCACTTT.

This clone was detected a few times. The CDR3 DNA reads TGTGCCAGCAGCCAAGAGTCGGGACAGGGGAAATATGGCTACACCTTC. Translating gives CASSQESGQGKYGYTF. V is TRBV3-1 (or the pseudogene TRBV3-2) and J is TRBJ1-2, with 10 bases identical to TRBD1. The junction had 6 bases not matched to a gene; V was cut back by 0 bases and J by 5 bases. In germline, CDR1 is LGHDT, CDR2 YNNKEL (reference sequence). The CDR3 spans 16 residues.

V usage is TRBV7-8 and J usage is TRBJ1-3; no clear D gene. The V end lost 1 base, the J end lost 0 bases, and 7 bases lay between the germline ends. The CDR3 covers 15 residues. Germline values: CDR1 SGHVS, CDR2 FQNEAQ. DNA for the CDR3: TGTGCCAGCAGCTTAGGTCGGTCCTCTGGAAACACCATATATTTT. This encodes CASSLGRSSGNTIYF.

This clone was seen more than once but under ten times. V and J are TRBV10-1 and TRBJ2-1; D unresolved. Trimming shortened V by 1 base and J by 0 bases, and 7 bases separated the two germline ends. The CDR3 runs to 15 residues. The germline V gene has CDR1 WNHNN and CDR2 SYGVQD (reference sequence). CDR3 bases: TGCGCCAGCAGTGAGTTGAGAGGCTCCTACAATGAGCAGTTCTTC. Translated, it gives CASSELRGSYNEQFF.

J is TRBJ2-1 and V is TRBV9, with D hard to call. The CDR3 has 14 residues. Trimming took off 4 bases at V and 6 bases at J, with 14 bases between the two ends. Germline assignment: CDR1 SGDLS and CDR2 YYNGEE. The DNA of the CDR3 is TGTGCCAGCAGCCAGCGCGCCCGCCTCAATGAGCAGTTCTTC. It encodes CASSQRARLNEQFF. The full variable domain, in which reference TRBV9 and TRBJ2-1 provide the parts outside the CDR3, is DSGVTQTPKHLITATGQRVTLRCSPRSGDLSVYWYQQSLDQGLQFLIQYYNGEERAKGNILERFSAQQFPDLHSELNLSSLELGDSALYFCASSQRARLNEQFFGPGTRLTVL.

The V and J genes are TRBV30 and TRBJ1-2; 11 positions agree with TRBD1. V lost 5 bases, J lost 5 bases, and 4 bases stayed unmatched. The CDR3 runs 13 residues. Germline V gene lookup returns CDR1 GTSNPN and CDR2 SVGIG (reference sequence). The CDR3 bases are TGTGCCTGGCGCCGGGACAGGGGGTATGGCTACACCTTC. It codes for CAWRRDRGYGYTF.

This chain links TRBV5-6 with TRBJ2-2; 7 bases are shared with TRBD1. Germline V gene lookup returns CDR1 SGHDT and CDR2 YYEEEE. This CDR3 comprises 15 residues. J gave up 6 bases and V 1 base, and 6 bases lay outside the gene matches. The CDR3 spells CASSLRQGVPGELFF. The CDR3 DNA is TGTGCCAGCAGCTTGAGGCAGGGGGTCCCCGGGGAGCTGTTTTTT.

This chain connects TRBV9 to TRBJ1-3; 10 bases match TRBD1. V shed 1 base, J shed 0 bases, and the junction held 4 bases outside the gene matches. The CDR3 consists of 17 residues. The germline gives CDR1 SGDLS, CDR2 YYNGEE. The CDR3 sequence: CASSVSTGGDSGNTIYF. CDR3 nucleotides: TGTGCCAGCAGCGTATCGACAGGGGGCGACTCTGGAAACACCATATATTTT.

This rearrangement joins TRBV6-2 or TRBV6-3 to TRBJ1-5; 9 nucleotides agree with TRBD1. The CDR3 runs to 17 residues. The ends lost 2 bases at V and 0 bases at J; junction bases unmatched: 5. The V gene's germline CDR1 is MNHEY and CDR2 SVGEGT. The CDR3 spells CASSYRLQGASNQPQHF. The CDR3 region has the DNA TGTGCCAGCAGTTACCGCCTACAGGGGGCTAGCAATCAGCCCCAGCATTTT.

This clone appeared a few times. The V and J genes are TRBV20-1 and TRBJ2-3; D is possibly TRBD2 (6 bases). V was cut by 5 bases and J by 6 bases, with 9 bases left in between. This CDR3 is built from 11 residues. Germline-derived CDR1 and CDR2 are DFQATT and SNEGSKA (reference sequence). This chain's CDR3 is CSAQRGDTQYF. For the CDR3, the DNA is TGCAGTGCTCAACGGGGGGATACGCAGTATTTT.

In this sample, this clone turned up once. The V and J genes are TRBV7-9 and TRBJ2-3, with D perhaps TRBD2 (5 bases). V lost 4 bases and J 8 bases, leaving 13 bases between the germline ends. Germline V gene data show CDR1 as SEHNR and CDR2 as FQNEAQ (reference sequence). The CDR3 consists of 13 residues. CDR3 bases: TGTGCCAGCAGCTCGCCCTCCCGGGGTACGCAGTATTTT. As protein: CASSSPSRGTQYF. The full variable domain, rest sourced from reference TRBV7-9 and TRBJ2-3, is DTGVSQNPRHKITKRGQNVTFRCDPISEHNRLYWYRQTLGQGPEFLTYFQNEAQLEKSRLLSDRFSAERPKGSFSTLEIQRTEQGDSAMYLCASSSPSRGTQYFGPGTRLTVL.

The CDR3 is CASSLTGVEQYF. Here the CDR3 DNA reads TGTGCCAGCAGCTTGACAGGGGTCGAGCAGTACTTC. The rearrangement uses TRBV5-5 and TRBJ2-7, with 7 bases lining up with TRBD1. CDR3 size: 12 residues. Trimming took 1 base from V and 6 from J; bases not matched to a gene: 1. The germline CDR1 and CDR2 sequences are SGHKS and YYEKEE (reference sequence).

This chain joins TRBV4-3 and TRBJ2-6; possibly TRBD1 for D (5 bases). The germline V gene encodes CDR1 LGHNA and CDR2 YSLEER. V was pared by 4 bases and J by 4 bases, with 20 bases between. The CDR3 has 18 residues. This chain's CDR3 is CASSRKQAPDVGANVLTF. DNA of the CDR3: TGCGCCAGCAGCCGAAAACAGGCCCCCGATGTGGGGGCCAACGTCCTGACTTTC.

This clone was seen more than once but under ten times. The chain carries TRBV20-1 and TRBJ1-2, with no clear D. Trimming took 5 bases from V and 7 from J, leaving 8 bases between them. The germline V gene has CDR1 DFQATT and CDR2 SNEGSKA (reference sequence). The CDR3 totals 10 residues. CDR3 amino acids: CSAVEGGYTF. CDR3 DNA: TGCAGTGCTGTCGAGGGTGGCTACACCTTC.

The chain recombines TRBV5-1 with TRBJ2-1, with 12 bases fitting TRBD2. This CDR3 contains 18 residues. V was pared by 0 bases and J by 10 bases, with 14 bases of the junction left unmatched. CDR1 SGHRS and CDR2 YFSETQ come from the germline V gene. This CDR3 reads CASSLATSGRSWEKEQFF. For the CDR3, the DNA is TGCGCCAGCAGCTTGGCCACTAGCGGGAGGTCCTGGGAGAAAGAGCAGTTCTTC.